Below, 21 T cell receptor beta chains from the same sample are listed, as sequenced in a study of T cell responses to AZD1222 COVID-19 vaccine. The method was immunoSEQ multiplex PCR; TCRdb's version includes in-frame clones alone and lacks a portion of them. The sample yields 130,000 to 150,000 clones, over 75% seen once. The source material was peripheral blood, sampled on day 0 of AZD1222 vaccination. The receptors derive from an adult in good health.

In DNA, the CDR3 is TGTGCCAGCAGCCCCCAGGGGCGGGGGGCTTCCGAGCAGTACTTC. Its protein product is CASSPQGRGASEQYF. This rearrangement joins TRBV7-2 to TRBJ2-7; 8 positions match TRBD2. The length of the CDR3 is 15 residues. V shed 5 bases, J shed 6 bases, and the junction held 12 bases outside the gene matches. Germline V gene sequence: CDR1 SGHTA, CDR2 FQGNSA.

In regard to this clone: At one end, the junction sequence differs from germline, possibly due to a read error. The chain recombines TRBV11-3 with TRBJ1-1; 9 bases match TRBD1. CDR1 and CDR2 from the germline V gene are SGHNT and YENEEA. This CDR3 has 14 residues. The CDR3 nucleotides read TGTGCCAGTAGCTGGGGACAGGGAAGCACTGAAGCTTTCTTT. It is translated as CASSWGQGSTEAFF.

J is TRBJ2-1 and V is TRBV6-6; D not certain. The CDR3 is 16 residues long. V was clipped by 0 bases and J by 2 bases, with 11 bases between them. Germline values: CDR1 MNHNY, CDR2 SVGAGI (reference sequence). The CDR3 sequence: CASSYSRRPPYNEQFF. CDR3 nucleotides: TGTGCCAGCAGTTACTCGAGGAGACCTCCCTACAATGAGCAGTTCTTC.

This clone has just one count. V gene TRBV7-3 combines with J gene TRBJ2-1; the match to TRBD2 covers 15 bases. This CDR3 region has 16 residues. Trimming cost V 4 bases and J 9 bases; bases outside gene matches: 7. CDR1 is SGHTA and CDR2 is FQGTGA in the germline V gene. CDR3 region: CASSSGLAGGQSEQFF. CDR3 DNA sequence: TGTGCCAGCAGCTCGGGACTAGCGGGAGGCCAGAGTGAGCAGTTCTTC.

The gene calls are TRBV6-5 and TRBJ2-2; D may be TRBD1 (5 bases). Germline assignment: CDR1 MNHEY and CDR2 SVGAGI. V was trimmed by 5 bases and J by 1 base, leaving 8 bases between them. The CDR3 contains 14 residues. The chain's CDR3 is CASSQGWNTGELFF. The CDR3 nucleotides read TGTGCCAGCAGTCAGGGTTGGAACACCGGGGAGCTGTTTTTT.

This clone is medium-sized by share. DNA for the CDR3: TGTGCCAGCTCCCAGGGTCCCGCGAACACCGGGGAGCTGTTTTTT. Its translation: CASSQGPANTGELFF. The V call is TRBV11-3, the J call TRBJ2-2; the D gene is possibly TRBD1 (5 bases). V lost 8 bases to trimming and J lost 0 bases, with 13 bases between them. This CDR3 spans 15 amino acids. Germline values: CDR1 SGHNT, CDR2 YENEEA.

This clone was seen once. The J gene is TRBJ1-4, the V gene TRBV3-1 (or the pseudogene TRBV3-2); possible D gene TRBD1, 5 bases. The V end lost 1 base, the J end lost 8 bases, and 11 bases lay between the germline ends. CDR3 length equals 14 residues. The V gene's germline CDR1 is LGHDT and CDR2 YNNKEL (reference sequence). CDR3 sequence (DNA): TGTGCCAGCAGCCAAGGAAGGGGCAGAGAAAAACTGTTTTTT. This gives the protein CASSQGRGREKLFF.

V usage is TRBV11-2 and J usage is TRBJ2-7, with TRBD2 matching 14 bases. The CDR3 is 18 residues long. V was pared by 5 bases and J by 7 bases, with 16 bases of the junction left unmatched. Germline V lookup: CDR1 SGHAT, CDR2 FQNNGV. The DNA of the CDR3 is TGTGCCAGCAGCGCACCCGGGACTAGCGGGGGTATAGCGGGAGAGCAGTACTTC. Protein product: CASSAPGTSGGIAGEQYF. Full variable domain (rest looked up from reference TRBV11-2 and TRBJ2-7): EAGVAQSPRYKIIEKRQSVAFWCNPISGHATLYWYQQILGQGPKLLIQFQNNGVVDDSQLPKDRFSAERLKGVDSTLKIQPAKLEDSAVYLCASSAPGTSGGIAGEQYFGPGTRLTVT.

The sample holds one count of this clone. The V call is TRBV18, the J call TRBJ1-2; D perhaps matches TRBD1 (5 bases). Germline V gene lookup returns CDR1 KGHSH and CDR2 LQKENI. Trimming pared 0 bases from V and 6 bases from J, leaving 11 bases between. The CDR3 loop spans 14 amino acids. The CDR3 sequence: CASSPPVRVDGYTF. The CDR3 bases are TGTGCCAGCTCACCACCGGTCAGGGTAGATGGCTACACCTTC.

The chain joins TRBV9 to TRBJ2-2; D gene uncertain. The CDR3 is 13 amino acids. Trimming pared 3 bases from V and 4 bases from J, leaving 7 bases between. Germline CDR1 is SGDLS and CDR2 is YYNGEE. The CDR3 DNA reads as TGTGCCAGCAGCGCGGACGTCACCGGGGAGCTGTTTTTT. This gives the protein CASSADVTGELFF. Filled out from reference TRBV9 and TRBJ2-2, the complete variable domain reads DSGVTQTPKHLITATGQRVTLRCSPRSGDLSVYWYQQSLDQGLQFLIQYYNGEERAKGNILERFSAQQFPDLHSELNLSSLELGDSALYFCASSADVTGELFFGEGSRLTVL.

V is TRBV7-3 and J is TRBJ2-1; no firm D call. The CDR3 sequence is 14 residues long. The V end lost 4 bases, the J end lost 7 bases, and 14 bases lay between the germline ends. Germline values: CDR1 SGHTA, CDR2 FQGTGA. CDR3 sequence reads: CASSSDANLNEQFF. DNA for the CDR3: TGTGCCAGCAGCTCGGATGCCAATTTGAATGAGCAGTTCTTC.

This clone was found once. V usage is TRBV3-1 (or the pseudogene TRBV3-2) and J usage is TRBJ1-5; no clear D. The germline V gene encodes CDR1 LGHDT and CDR2 YNNKEL (reference sequence). The ends were cut back, 5 bases at V and 1 base at J, with 9 bases in the middle. The CDR3 is 14 amino acids. CDR3 nucleotides: TGTGCCAGCAGCAAAAGTGACAGCAATCAGCCCCAGCATTTT. Its translation is CASSKSDSNQPQHF.

This chain uses TRBV5-1 with TRBJ2-3; D is ambiguous. Trimming stripped 0 bases from V and 4 bases from J, with 12 bases between. Germline V gives CDR1 SGHRS, CDR2 YFSETQ. The CDR3 is made up of 15 amino acids. The CDR3, as DNA: TGCGCCAGCAGCTTGGGGGCCAGCCCACCAGATACGCAGTATTTT. This sequence encodes CASSLGASPPDTQYF.

The V call is TRBV15, the J call TRBJ1-2, with TRBD1 matching 10 bases. Unmatched junction bases numbered 12, after V lost 0 bases and J lost 5 bases. The germline gives CDR1 LNHNV, CDR2 YYDKDF (reference sequence). The CDR3 loop spans 18 amino acids. The CDR3 region has the DNA TGTGCCACCAGCAGAGATGGATGGGCGACAGGGGGCCTATATGGCTACACCTTC. Translating gives CATSRDGWATGGLYGYTF.

The chain uses TRBV5-1 and TRBJ2-6; D unclear. The V end lost 2 bases, the J end lost 0 bases, and 9 bases lay between the germline ends. This CDR3 comprises 16 residues. Germline assignment: CDR1 SGHRS and CDR2 YFSETQ. The CDR3 protein is CASSFEPSSGANVLTF. CDR3 DNA sequence: TGCGCCAGCAGCTTTGAACCCAGCTCTGGGGCCAACGTCCTGACTTTC.

The chain is built from TRBV4-1 and TRBJ2-7, with a tentative D call TRBD2 (6 bases). Trimming removed 2 bases at V and 4 bases at J, with 12 bases between. The length of the CDR3 is 14 residues. Germline CDR1 reads MGHRA; CDR2 reads YSYEKL. In nucleotides, the CDR3 is TGCGCCAGCAGCCAACCCCTAGCGAGATACGAGCAGTACTTC. This codes for CASSQPLARYEQYF.

The rearrangement links TRBV10-3 to TRBJ1-6, with D perhaps TRBD1 (5 bases). Per germline, CDR1 ENHRY and CDR2 SYGVKD. The CDR3 loop spans 15 amino acids. Between the trimmed V and J ends, which lost 0 bases and 7 bases, there was a span of 10 bases. CDR3 in amino acids: CAISESGHTNSPLHF. Written as DNA, the CDR3 is TGTGCCATCAGTGAGTCGGGGCACACGAATTCACCCCTCCACTTT.

The chain employs TRBV25-1 and TRBJ1-2; D is unclear. CDR1 is MGHDK and CDR2 is SYGVNS in the germline V gene. The ends were cut back, 4 bases at V and 1 base at J, with 10 bases in the middle. CDR3 size: 14 residues. Here the CDR3 reads CASSGGRFNYGYTF. In nucleotides, the CDR3 is TGTGCCAGCAGTGGAGGGAGATTTAACTATGGCTACACCTTC.

The genes are TRBV27 and TRBJ2-3; 8 bases align to TRBD1. The V segment lost 4 bases and the J segment 3 bases; nucleotides outside the gene matches: 9. Germline CDR1 and CDR2: MNHEY and SMNVEV (reference sequence). This CDR3 comprises 16 residues. The chain's CDR3 is CASSSHYRGSTDTQYF. CDR3 DNA: TGTGCCAGCAGTTCACACTACAGGGGGAGTACAGATACGCAGTATTTT.

J is TRBJ2-7 and V is TRBV5-5; D remains unclear. The CDR3 length is 11 residues. Deletions cut 3 bases from V and 3 bases from J, with 4 bases between. Germline CDR1 is SGHKS and CDR2 is YYEKEE (reference sequence). CDR3 sequence: CASSSNYEQYF. Written as DNA, the CDR3 is TGTGCCAGCAGCTCGAACTACGAGCAGTACTTC.

This chain joins TRBV2 and TRBJ2-3, with 13 bases aligning to TRBD2. The trim removed 6 bases at V and 2 bases at J, leaving 5 bases unmatched. Germline CDR1 reads SNHLY; CDR2 reads FYNNEI. The CDR3 runs to 16 residues. This CDR3 reads CASRAGTSGVTDTQYF. DNA for the CDR3: TGTGCCAGCAGGGCCGGGACTAGCGGGGTCACAGATACGCAGTATTTT.